The sequence of this T cell receptor (beta chain) was determined in a study of T cells after yellow fever vaccination. TCRdb recomputed calls from the 5' RACE reads with MiXCR, one row per CDR3 protein. The data show some 120,000 distinct CDR3 sequences, more than 7.5% seen once. This TCR was sampled from a man between 18 and 29 years old who received the YFV17D yellow fever vaccine. Sequencing was performed on CD8+ T cells sorted from PBMCs, taken on the day of the yellow fever booster vaccination.

CDR3 sequence: CASLEGYYTGELFF. As DNA, the CDR3 is TGTGCCAGTTTGGAGGGCTACTACACCGGGGAGCTGTTTTTT. The chain joins TRBV2 to TRBJ2-2; perhaps TRBD2 as D (6 bases). V dropped 9 bases and J dropped 3 bases, with 14 bases sitting between them. The CDR3 is 14 amino acids. The germline V gene encodes CDR1 SNHLY and CDR2 FYNNEI.